The 16 T cell receptor beta chains below come from one sample, sequenced in a study of identical twins. TCRdb called the 5' RACE reads again in MiXCR, with one record for every CDR3 protein. In the table there are roughly 260,000 distinct CDR3 sequences, 6% to 8% of which are singletons. These same data were also listed under a study on yellow fever vaccine responses in identical twins.

What was sequenced was CD8+ T cells sorted from blood. Receptors were obtained from a young woman in good health.

The chain couples TRBV7-9 to TRBJ2-3; weak D call: TRBD2 (6 bases). Trimming took 3 bases from V and 2 from J, leaving 15 bases between them. The CDR3 is made up of 16 amino acids. Germline-derived CDR1 and CDR2 are SEHNR and FQNEAQ (reference sequence). This chain's CDR3 is CASSFGRRDYTDTQYF. CDR3 DNA sequence: TGTGCCAGCAGCTTTGGGCGGCGGGATTACACAGATACGCAGTATTTT.

V gene TRBV11-3 combines with J gene TRBJ2-7; a possible D gene is TRBD2 (6 bases). Germline V gene data show CDR1 as SGHNT and CDR2 as YENEEA. This CDR3 contains 13 residues. V lost 5 bases and J lost 9, with 17 bases in between. CDR3 in DNA: TGTGCCAGCAGCCACGGGGGACCTCCTGGGCAGTACTTC. This translates into CASSHGGPPGQYF.

At least ten counts were recorded for this clonotype. The J gene is TRBJ2-3, the V gene TRBV28; possibly TRBD2 for D (5 bases). Per germline, CDR1 MDHEN and CDR2 SYDVKM. The CDR3 sequence is 15 residues long. V was clipped by 8 bases and J by 2 bases, with 17 bases between them. CDR3: CASSPSGSHTDTQYF. CDR3 coding DNA: TGTGCCAGCTCCCCCTCGGGAAGCCACACAGATACGCAGTATTTT.

This clonotype was counted a few times. The chain employs TRBV2 and TRBJ2-3; a weak D match, TRBD1 (5 bases). Per germline, CDR1 SNHLY and CDR2 FYNNEI. This CDR3 region has 15 residues. The V and J ends lost 1 base and 3 bases respectively, with 11 bases between them. CDR3: CASSEVGRVTDTQYF. The CDR3 DNA follows: TGTGCCAGCAGTGAAGTGGGCAGGGTGACAGATACGCAGTATTTT.

The V gene is TRBV27, the J gene TRBJ2-3; no clear D gene. The CDR3 has 14 amino acids. Trimming pared 1 base from V and 2 bases from J, leaving 7 bases between. Germline loops: CDR1 MNHEY, CDR2 SMNVEV (reference sequence). The CDR3 DNA is TGTGCCAGCAGTTTATACCGGAACACAGATACGCAGTATTTT. Its protein is CASSLYRNTDTQYF.

V gene TRBV10-2 combines with J gene TRBJ2-1, with 10 bases matching TRBD2. Unmatched junction bases numbered 4, after V lost 4 bases and J lost 7 bases. This CDR3 is 14 amino acids long. Germline V CDR1 and CDR2: WSHSY, SAAADI. The CDR3 sequence is CASSVSGGLNEQFF. CDR3 in DNA: TGCGCCAGCAGTGTTAGCGGGGGGCTAAATGAGCAGTTCTTC.

This clonotype has only a few counts. The rearrangement joins TRBV7-8 to TRBJ1-5; the match to TRBD1 covers 7 bases. This CDR3 has 16 residues. The germline gives CDR1 SGHVS, CDR2 FQNEAQ. J lost 2 bases, V lost 1 base, and 5 bases had no gene match. Written as DNA, the CDR3 is TGTGCCAGCAGCTTAGGTCGCAGGGGGGGCAATCAGCCCCAGCATTTT. Its translation is CASSLGRRGGNQPQHF. Filled out from reference TRBV7-8 and TRBJ1-5, the complete variable domain reads GAGVSQSPRYKVAKRGQDVALRCDPISGHVSLFWYQQALGQGPEFLTYFQNEAQLDKSGLPSDRFFAERPEGSVSTLKIQRTQQEDSAVYLCASSLGRRGGNQPQHFGDGTRLSIL.

V and J are TRBV6-1 and TRBJ2-1; D unclear. The V and J ends lost 0 bases and 4 bases respectively, with 4 bases between them. The CDR3 totals 13 residues. CDR1 is MNHNS and CDR2 is SASEGT in the germline V gene. This CDR3 reads CASSEAGYNEQFF. CDR3 DNA sequence: TGTGCCAGCAGTGAAGCAGGTTACAATGAGCAGTTCTTC.

This clonotype was picked up a small number of times. CDR3 nucleotides: TGTGCCAGCAGTGAGAACATCGCGGGACAGGGGGGTGAAGCTTTCTTT. Protein: CASSENIAGQGGEAFF. The chain links TRBV25-1 to TRBJ1-1, with 11 bases that match TRBD1. The CDR3 has 16 residues. Looked up from germline, CDR1 is MGHDK and CDR2 is SYGVNS. V lost 3 bases to trimming and J lost 7 bases; unmatched junction nucleotides: 10.

Note on this clonotype: Being one base from a much bigger clone, this may be a read error. The J gene is TRBJ2-7, the V gene TRBV5-1; TRBD2 matches 11 bases. Per the germline V gene, CDR1 is SGHRS and CDR2 is YFSETQ. V gave up 6 bases and J gave up 9 bases; unmatched junction bases: 11. The CDR3 covers 14 residues. As DNA, the CDR3 is TGCGCCAGCACCCAGGGACTAGCGGTAAAAGGGCAGTACTTC. This encodes CASTQGLAVKGQYF.

This chain links TRBV10-3 with TRBJ2-1; 10 nucleotides match TRBD2. The CDR3 has 18 amino acids. Germline V gene sequence: CDR1 ENHRY, CDR2 SYGVKD. V was clipped by 5 bases and J by 4 bases; unmatched bases: 14. The CDR3 loop reads CAISLSLAGEGWYNEQFF. In DNA, the CDR3 is TGTGCCATCAGTTTAAGTCTAGCGGGGGAAGGTTGGTACAATGAGCAGTTCTTC.

The sample holds many counts of this clonotype. The chain uses TRBV12-3 or TRBV12-4 and TRBJ1-5; a possible D gene is TRBD1 (5 bases). V was pared by 3 bases and J by 3 bases, with 9 bases between. The CDR3 covers 14 residues. The CDR3 here is CASSLTANNQPQHF. CDR3 sequence (DNA): TGTGCCAGCAGTTTGACAGCAAACAATCAGCCCCAGCATTTT.

This clonotype was counted ten times or more. V usage is TRBV19 and J usage is TRBJ2-1; the D gene is possibly TRBD1 (6 bases). The CDR3 extends over 13 amino acids. V gave up 3 bases and J gave up 10 bases, with 13 bases separating them. Per the germline V gene, CDR1 is LNHDA and CDR2 is SQIVND (reference sequence). The DNA for the CDR3 is TGTGCCAGTAGTATCGGGCAGGGGCCCGAGCAGTTCTTC. Translation gives CASSIGQGPEQFF. The full variable domain, with the rest looked up from reference TRBV19 and TRBJ2-1, is DGGITQSPKYLFRKEGQNVTLSCEQNLNHDAMYWYRQDPGQGLRLIYYSQIVNDFQKGDIAEGYSVSREKKESFPLTVTSAQKNPTAFYLCASSIGQGPEQFFGPGTRLTVL.

This clonotype was observed at least ten times. The V call is TRBV4-1, the J call TRBJ2-1; 11 nucleotides align to TRBD2. Looked up from germline, CDR1 is MGHRA and CDR2 is YSYEKL. The CDR3 contains 15 residues. Unmatched junction bases numbered 5, after V lost 2 bases and J lost 8 bases. The CDR3 nucleotides read TGCGCCAGCAGCCAAACTAGCGGGAGTTTTGATGAGCAGTTCTTC. Its protein is CASSQTSGSFDEQFF.

This chain links TRBV18 with TRBJ2-1, with D hard to call. V dropped 4 bases and J dropped 3 bases, with 13 bases sitting between them. Germline V gene lookup returns CDR1 KGHSH and CDR2 LQKENI. This CDR3 spans 15 amino acids. As DNA, the CDR3 is TGTGCCAGCTCACGAGAAGGGTTCGACTACAATGAGCAGTTCTTC. It yields the protein CASSREGFDYNEQFF.

There are a few counts of this clonotype. The V call is TRBV12-3 or TRBV12-4, the J call TRBJ1-1, with D unresolved. Trimming left V 3 bases short and J 6 bases short, with 14 bases between. The CDR3 runs 14 residues. The CDR3 nucleotides are TGTGCCAGCAGTTTGAGGGCAGGCCGGTCTGAAGCTTTCTTT. It specifies CASSLRAGRSEAFF.